The rows below give T cell receptor beta chains drawn from one sample of a study of blood T cells in healthy people across ages. TCRdb called the 5' RACE reads again in MiXCR, with one record for every CDR3 protein. The sample lists around 1,500,000 distinct CDR3 sequences; approximately 28% were seen once. The sample comprised blood. The receptors derive from a woman in her 30s in good health. CDR3s include the opening cysteine and the closing phenylalanine or tryptophan. The D gene is left open where the match is weak. Expanded clones get a size class; other rows say once, few or many, or leave the size out.

j_call v_call d_call clone_size cdr3_aa cdr3_nt
TRBJ1-1 TRBV19 TRBD1 - CASSTWTGRRRTEAFF TGTGCCAGTAGTACCTGGACAGGTAGGAGGAGGACTGAAGCTTTCTTT
TRBJ2-6 TRBV21-1 - - CASSASRTGSSGANVLTF TGTGCCAGCAGCGCCTCGCGGACGGGTTCCTCTGGGGCCAACGTCCTGACTTTC
TRBJ2-3 TRBV2 - many CASSALRTDTQYF TGTGCCAGCAGTGCCCTCCGTACAGATACGCAGTATTTT
TRBJ2-1 TRBV7-2 - - CASSPQGGKREQFF TGTGCCAGCAGCCCACAGGGGGGGAAGAGAGAGCAGTTCTTC
TRBJ2-3 TRBV29-1 - few CSVRGALTNTQYF TGCAGCGTCCGGGGGGCTTTAACGAATACGCAGTATTTT
TRBJ2-7 TRBV29-1 - many CSAGRGTYEQYF TGCAGCGCCGGCCGGGGAACCTACGAGCAGTACTTC
TRBJ1-2 TRBV29-1 - many CSVERGNYGYTF TGCAGCGTTGAGAGAGGGAACTATGGCTACACCTTC
TRBJ2-3 TRBV7-9 - many CASSLDRPTDTQYF TGTGCCAGCAGCTTGGACCGCCCCACAGATACGCAGTATTTT
TRBJ1-1 TRBV13 TRBD1 - CASRDHRTGGKNTEAFF TGTGCCAGCAGGGACCACCGGACAGGGGGGAAGAACACTGAAGCTTTCTTT
TRBJ2-5 TRBV5-1 - - CASSLAPGNNEQYF TGCGCCAGCAGCTTGGCCCCAGGGAACAATGAGCAGTACTTC
TRBJ1-5 TRBV12-3/TRBV12-4 - few CASSPQGTELYSNQPQHF TGTGCCAGCAGTCCGCAGGGGACGGAGCTTTATAGCAATCAGCCCCAGCATTTT
TRBJ2-5 TRBV7-2 TRBD2 many CASRGGFRQTQYF TGTGCCAGCAGGGGGGGGTTTAGGCAGACCCAGTACTTC
TRBJ1-5 TRBV6-1 - - CASNMEGGRPQHF TGTGCCAGCAATATGGAGGGGGGGCGGCCCCAGCATTTT
TRBJ2-7 TRBV3-1 - - CASSQDFASYEQYF TGTGCCAGCAGCCAAGATTTTGCATCCTACGAGCAGTACTTC
TRBJ2-3 TRBV7-3 - - CASSFEGSTTDTQYF TGTGCCAGCAGCTTCGAGGGGTCAACCACAGATACGCAGTATTTT
TRBJ1-2 TRBV30 - - CAWAAGYGYTF TGTGCCTGGGCCGCCGGCTATGGCTACACCTTC
TRBJ2-3 TRBV4-1 - many CASSQSGGYDTDTQYF TGCGCCAGCAGCCAATCTGGGGGGTATGACACAGATACGCAGTATTTT
TRBJ2-7 TRBV6-2/TRBV6-3 - - CASSRRGRYEQYF TGTGCCAGCAGCCGAAGGGGTAGGTACGAGCAGTACTTC
TRBJ2-7 TRBV7-9 TRBD1 many CASARTGSEQYF TGTGCCAGCGCCAGGACAGGGAGTGAGCAGTACTTC
TRBJ2-1 TRBV27 - few CATEVSNEQFF TGTGCCACCGAAGTCTCCAATGAGCAGTTCTTC
TRBJ2-7 TRBV10-3 TRBD2 many CAISDGGTSGHEQYF TGTGCCATCAGTGATGGGGGGACTAGCGGTCACGAGCAGTACTTC
TRBJ2-1 TRBV2 TRBD1 - CASSQQGANGEQFF TGTGCCAGCAGCCAACAGGGGGCGAACGGTGAGCAGTTCTTC